The present T cell receptor beta chain was sequenced within a study of blood T cell repertoires in COVID-19. Study at large: Samples taken during acute and convalescent COVID-19 were collected in the United States, Italy and Spain. From T cells, B-cell-depleted T cells, or PBMCs came the material, which was cDNA or gDNA.

Germline CDR1 SGHDT, CDR2 YYEEEE. The CDR3 sequence is 14 residues long. V was shortened by 0 bases and J by 7 bases, with 13 bases between the two germline ends. How the authors handled the data: Reference gene primer amplification yielded estimated nucleated cell counts. Clones were read by immunoSEQ multiplex PCR, and TCRdb kept only the in-frame ones, dropping some. V and J calls and clone size are given by that table; D and trimming were obtained from the DNA. Altogether 200,000 to 300,000 clones are present, around 87% being singletons, with the ten largest covering approximately 1.6%. The source material was peripheral blood. The V gene is TRBV5-6, the J gene TRBJ1-2; the D gene is possibly TRBD1 (5 bases). The clonotype was recovered from a woman in her forties who had recovered from COVID-19. The chain's CDR3 is CASSLGFQGFGYTF. CDR3 nucleotides: TGTGCCAGCAGCTTGGGATTTCAGGGTTTTGGCTACACCTTC.